Each of the 10 T cell receptor beta chains below was sequenced from the same sample in a study of a mutant IDH1 vaccine in newly diagnosed glioma. The method was immunoSEQ multiplex PCR; TCRdb's version includes in-frame clones alone and lacks a portion of them. The sample yields 20,000 to 30,000 clones, less than 85% seen once. The time point is: week 35, safety follow-up. In every dose of vaccine, 300 ug of mutant IDH1 20-mer peptide was given alongside topical imiquimod. Their antigens are not known. The specimen comprised PBMCs, sampled from a glioma patient whose treatment included an IDH1 peptide vaccine. These receptors all come from a man younger than 40 with glioma.

The rearrangement uses TRBV14 and TRBJ2-7, with 8 bases identical to TRBD1. Per germline, CDR1 SGHDN and CDR2 FVKESK. This CDR3 is built from 15 residues. The ends lost 1 base at V and 8 bases at J; junction bases unmatched: 10. The CDR3 is CASSQGVGQGVKQYF. In DNA, the CDR3 is TGTGCCAGCAGCCAAGGTGTAGGACAGGGAGTTAAGCAGTACTTC.

V and J are TRBV30 and TRBJ1-5; D may be TRBD1 (5 bases). CDR1 GTSNPN and CDR2 SVGIG come from the germline V gene (reference sequence). CDR3 length equals 12 residues. V was pared by 1 base and J by 7 bases, with 8 bases between. The chain's CDR3 is CAWSENRQPQHF. CDR3 nucleotide sequence: TGTGCCTGGAGTGAGAACAGGCAGCCCCAGCATTTT.

The chain carries TRBV28 and TRBJ1-5; TRBD1 aligns across 10 bases. The CDR3 is made up of 15 amino acids. V lost 6 bases to trimming and J lost 3 bases; unmatched junction nucleotides: 5. CDR1 and CDR2 (germline): MDHEN, SYDVKM. CDR3 protein: CASRWDRGFNQPQHF. The CDR3 DNA is TGTGCCAGCAGGTGGGACAGGGGATTCAATCAGCCCCAGCATTTT.

The CDR3 DNA is TGTGCCTCATCCGGGAGTATGTACACCGGGGAGCTGTTTTTT. The encoded protein is CASSGSMYTGELFF. This chain connects TRBV19 to TRBJ2-2; D perhaps matches TRBD2 (6 bases). V was cut by 11 bases and J by 3 bases, with 16 bases left in between. This CDR3 contains 14 residues. Germline loops: CDR1 LNHDA, CDR2 SQIVND (reference sequence).

The gene calls are TRBV11-2 and TRBJ2-1; the match to TRBD2 covers 7 bases. Germline trimming cut 5 bases from V and 10 bases from J; bases unmatched to any gene: 5. CDR1 and CDR2 (germline): SGHAT, FQNNGV. The CDR3 extends over 12 amino acids. The DNA of the CDR3 is TGTGCCAGCAGCCCGGGGGGTGCAGAGCAGTTCTTC. Translation: CASSPGGAEQFF.

This chain connects TRBV6-1 to TRBJ2-7; 10 positions agree with TRBD1. The germline gives CDR1 MNHNS, CDR2 SASEGT. This CDR3 has 17 amino acids. V lost 1 base, J lost 4 bases, and 10 bases stayed unmatched. CDR3 bases: TGTGCCAGCAGTGAAGATTCTCTTGGGACAGGGGAATACGAGCAGTACTTC. It encodes CASSEDSLGTGEYEQYF.

The V call is TRBV4-1, the J call TRBJ2-7; D is perhaps TRBD1 (6 bases). Looked up from germline, CDR1 is MGHRA and CDR2 is YSYEKL. The CDR3 has 15 residues. The germline V and J ends were trimmed by 4 bases and 3 bases, with 16 bases remaining between them. CDR3 DNA: TGCGCCAGCAGCCCAACCCCGGGACACAGCTACGAGCAGTACTTC. It encodes CASSPTPGHSYEQYF.

This clone occurred once. CDR3 in DNA: TGTGCCTGGAGTGGGCAGGGTGGGGATAGTGAGCAGTTCTTC. As protein: CAWSGQGGDSEQFF. The V call is TRBV30, the J call TRBJ2-1; a possible D gene is TRBD1 (5 bases). There are 14 residues in the CDR3. V was pared by 1 base and J by 9 bases, with 16 bases between. The germline V gene encodes CDR1 GTSNPN and CDR2 SVGIG (reference sequence).

The chain has TRBV30 and TRBJ1-1; the D is unclear. V dropped 5 bases and J dropped 11 bases, with 15 bases sitting between them. Germline V lookup: CDR1 GTSNPN, CDR2 SVGIG (reference sequence). The CDR3 extends over 11 amino acids. CDR3 in amino acids: CAWAREAVAFF. The CDR3, as DNA: TGTGCCTGGGCCCGGGAGGCGGTGGCTTTCTTT. The full variable domain, rest sourced from reference TRBV30 and TRBJ1-1, is SQTIHQWPATLVQPVGSPLSLECTVEGTSNPNLYWYRQAAGRGLQLLFYSVGIGQISSEVPQNLSASRPQDRQFILSSKKLLLSDSGFYLCAWAREAVAFFGQGTRLTVV.

Note on this clone: The identical CDR3 is also encoded by other nucleotide sequences in the sample. The J gene is TRBJ2-7, the V gene TRBV7-2; D unclear. Germline CDR1 reads SGHTA; CDR2 reads FQGNSA. This CDR3 is 11 amino acids long. V lost 4 bases to trimming and J lost 3 bases, with 4 bases between them. The CDR3 here is CASSSYYEQYF. CDR3 in DNA: TGTGCCAGCAGCTCTTACTACGAGCAGTACTTC.